The sequence of this T cell receptor (beta chain) was determined in a study of radiotherapy plus CTLA-4 blockade in lung cancer. V was pared by 5 bases and J by 11 bases, with 12 bases of the junction left unmatched. Germline loops: CDR1 SGHNT, CDR2 YYREEE (reference sequence). The length of the CDR3 is 13 residues. The repertoire was sequenced with immunoSEQ multiplex PCR; TCRdb's copy has only in-frame clones and lacks some. The table lists around 44,000 clones, approximately 71% of them singletons. The receptor was isolated from a human donor with non-small cell lung cancer whose response to radiotherapy plus ipilimumab could not be evaluated. The sequencing used peripheral blood, collected from a patient treated with radiotherapy plus ipilimumab. The V gene is TRBV5-4, the J gene TRBJ1-1, with 7 bases fitting TRBD1. CDR3 sequence reads: CASSSGGRGGAFF. The DNA of the CDR3 is TGTGCCAGCAGTTCAGGGGGAAGAGGGGGGGCTTTCTTT.